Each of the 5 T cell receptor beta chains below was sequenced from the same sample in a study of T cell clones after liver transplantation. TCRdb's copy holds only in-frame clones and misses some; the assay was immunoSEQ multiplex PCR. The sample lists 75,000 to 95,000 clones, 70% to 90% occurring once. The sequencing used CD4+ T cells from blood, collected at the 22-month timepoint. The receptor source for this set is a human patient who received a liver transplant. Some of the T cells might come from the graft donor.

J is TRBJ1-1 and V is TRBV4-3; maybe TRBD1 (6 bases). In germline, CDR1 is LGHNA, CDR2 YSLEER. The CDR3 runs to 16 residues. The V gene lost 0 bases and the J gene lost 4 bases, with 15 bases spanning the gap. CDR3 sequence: CASSQDLGGRVTEAFF. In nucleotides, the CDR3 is TGCGCCAGCAGCCAAGATCTCGGGGGCCGAGTCACTGAAGCTTTCTTT.

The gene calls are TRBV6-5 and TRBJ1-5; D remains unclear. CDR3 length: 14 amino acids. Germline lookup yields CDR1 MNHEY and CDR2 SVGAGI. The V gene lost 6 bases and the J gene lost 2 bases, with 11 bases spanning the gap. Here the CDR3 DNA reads TGTGCCAGCAGCCTGGGGTATGGCAATCAGCCCCAGCATTTT. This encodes CASSLGYGNQPQHF.

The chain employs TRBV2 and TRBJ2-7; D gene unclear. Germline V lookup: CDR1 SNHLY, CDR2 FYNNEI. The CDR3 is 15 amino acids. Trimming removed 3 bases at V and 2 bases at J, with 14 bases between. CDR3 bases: TGTGCCAGCAGTGACGAGAGGCCGTTTCCCTACGAGCAGTACTTC. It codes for CASSDERPFPYEQYF.

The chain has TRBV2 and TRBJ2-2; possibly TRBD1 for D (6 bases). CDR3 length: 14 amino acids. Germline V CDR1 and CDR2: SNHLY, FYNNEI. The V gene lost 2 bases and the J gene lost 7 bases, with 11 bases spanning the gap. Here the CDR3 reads CASSENRAVGELFF. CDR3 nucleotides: TGTGCCAGCAGTGAAAACAGGGCTGTCGGGGAGCTGTTTTTT.

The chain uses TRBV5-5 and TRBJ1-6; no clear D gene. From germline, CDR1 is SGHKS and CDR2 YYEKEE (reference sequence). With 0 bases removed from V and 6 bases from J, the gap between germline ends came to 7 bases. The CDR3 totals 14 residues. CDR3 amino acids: CASSLVWGNSPLHF. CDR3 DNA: TGTGCCAGCAGCTTGGTCTGGGGTAATTCACCCCTCCACTTT.